This T cell receptor (beta chain) was observed in a study of T-cell reconstitution after alpha-beta-depleted transplantation in children. CDR1 is MNHEY, CDR2 SVGEGT, per germline. This CDR3 is built from 14 residues. The J segment lost 3 bases and the V segment lost 7 bases, leaving 6 bases of the junction unmatched. The study's findings and limits: T-cell numbers and diversity one year post-transplant derived largely from freshly generated T cells. In patients about two months after transplant, alpha-beta T cells reportedly arose from several hundred expanded graft clones.

Unique molecular identifiers were incorporated when the TCRbeta library was constructed. TCRdb fed the PCR reads into MiXCR, producing one record per CDR3 protein. The data contain about 980,000 distinct CDR3 sequences, roughly 29% of them singletons. In regard to this clonotype: The antigen is unknown.

This TCR came from a boy under two years old who had a stem cell transplant for SCID, so the T cells may come from the graft donor. V gene TRBV6-2 or TRBV6-3 combines with J gene TRBJ2-3, with 8 positions matching TRBD1. Source: PBMCs, mostly from graft donor cells, taken 360 days after TCRalphabeta/CD19-depleted stem cell transplant. The CDR3 here is CASTRTGPTDTQYF. DNA for the CDR3: TGTGCCAGCACGAGGACAGGGCCGACAGATACGCAGTATTTT.